Listed here are 9 T cell receptor beta chains from one sample, sequenced in a study of T cell responses to AZD1222 COVID-19 vaccine. The table came from immunoSEQ multiplex PCR; TCRdb's copy has only in-frame clones and leaves some out. The table includes some 40,000 clones, 80% detected once. Here the sequenced sample was peripheral blood, taken on day 0 of AZD1222 vaccination. Receptor source: an adult in good health.

The CDR3 region is CASSFPGRTGVGQETQYF. The CDR3 bases are TGTGCCAGCAGCTTCCCGGGGAGGACAGGGGTTGGGCAAGAGACCCAGTACTTC. The chain recombines TRBV5-4 with TRBJ2-5; 9 bases are a match to TRBD1. CDR1 and CDR2 (germline): SGHNT, YYREEE (reference sequence). The V gene end was trimmed by 2 bases and the J gene end by 2 bases; junction bases not matched to a gene: 13. This CDR3 region has 18 residues.

The rearrangement joins TRBV28 to TRBJ2-7; D uncertain. Germline CDR1 and CDR2: MDHEN and SYDVKM. This CDR3 comprises 13 residues. V was pared by 3 bases and J by 5 bases, with 11 bases between. CDR3 sequence: CASSLGTVHEQYF. The CDR3 DNA is TGTGCCAGCAGTTTGGGCACGGTCCACGAGCAGTACTTC.

V and J are TRBV18 and TRBJ1-1; a possible D gene is TRBD1 (5 bases). CDR1 and CDR2 from the germline V gene are KGHSH and LQKENI. The CDR3 contains 17 residues. V was pared by 3 bases and J by 8 bases, with 25 bases between. CDR3 in amino acids: CASSPTFQGTGDLEAFF. CDR3 DNA sequence: TGTGCCAGCTCACCTACGTTCCAAGGGACGGGAGACCTCGAAGCTTTCTTT.

The chain's CDR3 is CASSFGLAGDEQYF. In DNA, the CDR3 is TGCGCCAGCAGCTTTGGTCTAGCGGGGGACGAGCAGTACTTC. The chain has TRBV5-1 and TRBJ2-7, with 10 bases that match TRBD2. Germline-derived CDR1 and CDR2 are SGHRS and YFSETQ. The CDR3 is 14 residues long. J was trimmed by 5 bases and V by 2 bases; bases with no gene match: 4.

The rearrangement uses TRBV30 and TRBJ1-2; D ambiguous. From germline, CDR1 is GTSNPN and CDR2 SVGIG (reference sequence). V was clipped by 5 bases and J by 1 base, with 8 bases between them. This CDR3 is built from 12 residues. The CDR3 DNA reads TGTGCCTGGCAGGAGTTTAACTATGGCTACACCTTC. The encoded protein is CAWQEFNYGYTF.

The chain combines TRBV27 with TRBJ1-1; a possible D gene is TRBD1 (6 bases). The CDR3 loop spans 15 amino acids. V was pared by 0 bases and J by 5 bases, with 13 bases between. Per the germline V gene, CDR1 is MNHEY and CDR2 is SMNVEV (reference sequence). The CDR3 region is CASSLSEGTGTEAFF. The CDR3 region has the DNA TGTGCCAGCAGTTTATCGGAGGGAACAGGGACTGAAGCTTTCTTT.

The chain has TRBV3-1 (or the pseudogene TRBV3-2) and TRBJ2-7; 14 nucleotides align to TRBD2. Germline-derived CDR1 and CDR2 are LGHDT and YNNKEL (reference sequence). With 1 base clipped from V and 11 bases from J, the junction kept 7 bases outside the gene matches. There are 15 residues in the CDR3. The CDR3 DNA follows: TGTGCCAGCAGCCAAGGATCGGGACTAGCGGGGGCAAAGTACTTC. Amino acids: CASSQGSGLAGAKYF.

This chain uses TRBV6-6 with TRBJ1-2, with 8 bases identical to TRBD1. The CDR3 totals 14 residues. J lost 7 bases, V lost 6 bases, and 10 bases had no gene match. Germline V CDR1 and CDR2: MNHNY, SVGAGI (reference sequence). The CDR3 protein is CASRNQGAAFGYTF. In DNA, the CDR3 is TGTGCCAGCAGGAATCAGGGGGCGGCGTTTGGCTACACCTTC.

The chain is built from TRBV19 and TRBJ2-3; 9 bases match TRBD2. Germline CDR1 LNHDA, CDR2 SQIVND (reference sequence). The CDR3 has 16 residues. V lost 4 bases, J lost 7 bases, and 12 bases stayed unmatched. The CDR3 is CASSNQRGVAVNTQYF. The CDR3, as DNA: TGTGCCAGTAGTAACCAGCGGGGGGTAGCTGTGAATACGCAGTATTTT.